Ten or more counts support the clone carrying this T cell receptor beta chain. Its antigen is unknown. Amplified regions were TCR beta CDR3 sequences from RNA transcripts. A first-round RT-PCR of the TCR CDR3 used the HTBI primer set. TCRdb re-called the multiplex PCR reads with MiXCR, one entry per CDR3 protein. Of approximately 150,000 distinct CDR3 sequences in the sample, 9.4% were seen once. This sample was taken from a study of T cells in Graves' hyperthyroidism and ophthalmopathy. Study overall: Peripheral blood samples were taken at initial diagnosis, prior to any treatment. Overall study results and limits: Model predictions of ophthalmopathy came a median 6.5 months before onset.

Hyperthyroidism in the patients, aged 18 to 65, was newly diagnosed and under 2 months in duration. CDR3 length: 17 amino acids. V was pared by 3 bases and J by 8 bases, with 23 bases between. Germline values: CDR1 SGDLS, CDR2 YYNGEE. The source of this sequence is a woman younger than 30 with Graves' hyperthyroidism that later progressed to Graves' ophthalmopathy. The sample taken for sequencing was blood. This chain uses TRBV9 with TRBJ1-4; D possibly corresponds to TRBD1 (5 bases). Here the CDR3 reads CASSENRRGRLREKLFF. The CDR3 nucleotides read TGTGCCAGCAGCGAGAATAGGAGGGGTAGGCTACGGGAAAAACTGTTTTTT.